This TCR beta chain was sequenced during a study of blood T cell repertoires in COVID-19. The CDR3 is 14 amino acids. Germline V CDR1 and CDR2: MNHEY, SVGAGI. J gave up 13 bases and V 6 bases, and 11 bases lay outside the gene matches. The table came from immunoSEQ multiplex PCR; TCRdb's copy has only in-frame clones and leaves some out. The sample holds roughly 100,000 clones; about 87% are singletons and the top ten take around 14%. The chain couples TRBV6-5 to TRBJ1-6; 8 nucleotides line up with TRBD1. The origin of this receptor is a man aged 45-65 years with acute or convalescent COVID-19. Sequencing was carried out using peripheral blood. In DNA form, the CDR3 reads TGTGCCAGCAGACCCCTCGGACAGGGAGTCCCCCTCCACTTT. It codes for CASRPLGQGVPLHF.